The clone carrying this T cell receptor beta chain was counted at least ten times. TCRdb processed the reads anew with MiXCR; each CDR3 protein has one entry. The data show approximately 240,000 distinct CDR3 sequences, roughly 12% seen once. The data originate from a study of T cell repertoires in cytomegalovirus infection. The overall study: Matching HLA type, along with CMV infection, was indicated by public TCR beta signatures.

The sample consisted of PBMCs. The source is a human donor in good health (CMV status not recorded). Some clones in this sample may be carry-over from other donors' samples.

The CDR3 here is CASSLSGATSAHNEQFF. CDR3 in DNA: TGTGCCAGCAGCTTATCTGGGGCAACTAGCGCCCACAATGAGCAGTTCTTC. This chain links TRBV7-2 with TRBJ2-1; 7 positions match TRBD2. J gave up 5 bases and V 2 bases, and 12 bases lay outside the gene matches. Germline CDR1 is SGHTA and CDR2 is FQGNSA. The CDR3 is 17 residues long. The full variable domain, its missing parts supplied by reference TRBV7-2 and TRBJ2-1, is GAGVSQSPSNKVTEKGKDVELRCDPISGHTALYWYRQSLGQGLEFLIYFQGNSAPDKSGLPSDRFSAERTGGSVSTLTIQRTQQEDSAVYLCASSLSGATSAHNEQFFGPGTRLTVL.